The subject of this entry is one T cell receptor (beta chain). This specimen comes from a study of blood T cell repertoires in COVID-19. About the study: Material from acute and convalescent COVID-19 was sourced from the United States, Italy and Spain. From T cells, B-cell-depleted T cells, or PBMCs came the material, which was cDNA or gDNA.

The germline V and J ends were trimmed by 4 bases and 7 bases, with 13 bases remaining between them. Germline values: CDR1 MGHRA, CDR2 YSYEKL. The CDR3 covers 13 residues. In the source study's methods: The assay estimated nucleated cells by amplifying reference gene primers. Sequenced by immunoSEQ multiplex PCR; TCRdb stores in-frame clones only, minus some. That table is the source of V, J and clone size, and D and trimming were worked out from the DNA. The repertoire holds about 77,000 clones, 80% seen once, with 4.5% to 5.5% in the top ten. This rearrangement joins TRBV4-1 to TRBJ1-1, with a possible D match to TRBD1 (6 bases). The material sequenced was peripheral blood. The TCR was taken from a woman in her 70s with acute or convalescent COVID-19. This CDR3 reads CASSPIGTNEAFF. The CDR3, as DNA: TGCGCCAGCAGCCCTATAGGGACAAATGAAGCTTTCTTT.